This T cell receptor beta chain was recovered during a study of blood T cell repertoires in COVID-19. Overall study: The analysed material was cDNA or gDNA that came from T cells, B-cell-depleted T cells, or PBMCs.

The CDR3 contains 14 residues. Germline loops: CDR1 KGHSH, CDR2 LQKENI. V dropped 2 bases and J dropped 8; count of bases not matched to a gene: 5. As handled by the study authors: Estimates of nucleated cell counts were drawn from the amplification of reference gene primers. Only in-frame clones appear in the TCRdb table, and some are missing; sequencing was by immunoSEQ multiplex PCR. That table gives V, J and clone size, and the DNA gave D and trimming. The table lists about 87,000 clones, nearly 90% of them singletons. The gene calls are TRBV18 and TRBJ1-4; 7 bases map to TRBD1. The origin of this receptor is an elderly woman with active COVID-19. Material for sequencing was peripheral blood. CDR3 in amino acids: CASSPGTGEEKLFF. The CDR3 nucleotides read TGTGCCAGCTCACCAGGCACAGGGGAAGAAAAACTGTTTTTT.